These 21 T cell receptor beta chains originate from one sample sequenced in a study of cytomegalovirus exposure and HLA in healthy donors. Vbeta (60) and Jbeta (13) primers were used in the PCR. Using immunoSEQ multiplex PCR, the repertoire was profiled, and TCRdb retains in-frame clones only, with some absent. Of about 130,000 clones detected, 55% to 75% appear once; the ten largest clones hold about 3.1%. The sample taken for sequencing was PBMCs. The receptors come from a human donor in good health.

V gene TRBV27 combines with J gene TRBJ2-2; 12 nucleotides align to TRBD1. The V and J ends lost 0 bases and 3 bases, in that order; junction bases with no gene match: 11. The CDR3 loop spans 20 amino acids. The germline gives CDR1 MNHEY, CDR2 SMNVEV (reference sequence). DNA of the CDR3: TGTGCCAGCAGTTTATCAAGTTTCCCGGGACAGGGGGCTCACACCGGGGAGCTGTTTTTT. Amino acids: CASSLSSFPGQGAHTGELFF.

The chain uses TRBV5-1 and TRBJ1-2, with D possibly being TRBD1 (6 bases). Germline CDR1 reads SGHRS; CDR2 reads YFSETQ. Deletions cut 4 bases from V and 0 bases from J, with 13 bases between. The CDR3 has 15 residues. The CDR3 here is CASSHQTGSNYGYTF. Written as DNA, the CDR3 is TGCGCCAGCAGCCACCAGACAGGATCTAACTATGGCTACACCTTC.

The CDR3 reads CASSLSGQAEGYTF. CDR3 coding DNA: TGTGCCAGCAGCTTATCGGGACAGGCGGAGGGCTACACCTTC. The rearrangement joins TRBV7-3 to TRBJ1-2; 8 positions match TRBD1. J gave up 8 bases and V 2 bases, and 7 bases lay outside the gene matches. Germline V gives CDR1 SGHTA, CDR2 FQGTGA. This CDR3 is built from 14 residues.

This chain joins TRBV7-5 and TRBJ2-7; TRBD2, the D gene given by the table, was not confirmed from the DNA. TRBV7-5 is an annotated pseudogene. The CDR3 sequence is 14 residues long. The CDR3 is CVRSLLADLYEQYF. The CDR3 bases are TGTGTCAGAAGCTTATTAGCGGATCTCTACGAGCAGTACTTC.

This chain links TRBV19 with TRBJ1-5, with a possible D match to TRBD1 (5 bases). The V gene's germline CDR1 is LNHDA and CDR2 SQIVND (reference sequence). This CDR3 region has 15 residues. Trimming removed 6 bases at V and 0 bases at J, with 12 bases between. Written as DNA, the CDR3 is TGTGCCAGTAGAGGTAGGGGTAATAGCAATCAGCCCCAGCATTTT. Protein sequence: CASRGRGNSNQPQHF.

This chain connects TRBV21-1 to TRBJ2-7; TRBD2 is the table's D call, not checked against the DNA. TRBV21-1 corresponds to a pseudogene. This CDR3 has 15 amino acids. CDR3 coding DNA: TGTGCCAGCAGCAAGACCGGGTTTCCCAAATATTACCAGTACTTC. Its protein is CASSKTGFPKYYQYF.

This clone occurred a few times. The rearrangement links TRBV30 to TRBJ2-2; no reliable D call. Germline V CDR1 and CDR2: GTSNPN, SVGIG (reference sequence). The germline V and J ends were trimmed by 3 bases and 2 bases, with 7 bases remaining between them. There are 13 residues in the CDR3. CDR3 DNA: TGTGCCTGGAGATGGGCCAACACCGGGGAGCTGTTTTTT. Translating it yields CAWRWANTGELFF.

The CDR3 DNA is TGTGCCAGTAGTCCATCCGGGACTCTGGCCGGGGAGCTGTTTTTT. It codes for CASSPSGTLAGELFF. The chain links TRBV19 to TRBJ2-2; D may be TRBD2 (6 bases). CDR1 and CDR2 (germline): LNHDA, SQIVND (reference sequence). The ends were cut back, 5 bases at V and 6 bases at J, with 16 bases in the middle. This CDR3 is built from 15 residues.

The genes are TRBV27 and TRBJ2-5; a possible D gene is TRBD1 (6 bases). Germline loops: CDR1 MNHEY, CDR2 SMNVEV (reference sequence). V was shortened by 5 bases and J by 4 bases, with 20 bases between the two germline ends. CDR3 length: 16 amino acids. The CDR3: CASSPGGQPSGETQYF. CDR3 nucleotides: TGTGCCAGCAGTCCCGGTGGACAGCCCAGCGGAGAGACCCAGTACTTC.

The rearrangement joins TRBV10-3 to TRBJ2-2, with D possibly TRBD2 on 6 matching bases. Germline CDR1 reads ENHRY; CDR2 reads SYGVKD. Trimming took off 0 bases at V and 5 bases at J, with 10 bases between the two ends. This CDR3 is built from 15 residues. The CDR3 loop is CAISESGGGTGELFF. CDR3 in DNA: TGTGCCATCAGTGAGTCAGGTGGAGGGACCGGGGAGCTGTTTTTT.

This chain uses TRBV30 with TRBJ2-7; the match to TRBD2 covers 9 bases. The CDR3 extends over 16 amino acids. Germline V gene data show CDR1 as GTSNPN and CDR2 as SVGIG (reference sequence). J was trimmed by 3 bases and V by 0 bases; bases with no gene match: 9. CDR3 protein: CAWSVRAGGPNYEQYF. As DNA, the CDR3 is TGTGCCTGGAGTGTACGAGCGGGAGGTCCCAACTACGAGCAGTACTTC.

This sequence joins TRBV25-1 and TRBJ2-1, with 8 bases lining up with TRBD2. V dropped 5 bases and J dropped 3; count of bases not matched to a gene: 3. CDR3 size: 14 residues. Germline V gene sequence: CDR1 MGHDK, CDR2 SYGVNS. DNA of the CDR3: TGTGCCAGCAGTATTAGCGGGAACTACAATGAGCAGTTCTTC. This codes for CASSISGNYNEQFF.

CDR3 protein: CASSLVLRRPEAFF. The CDR3 bases are TGTGCCAGCAGCTTAGTGCTACGTCGTCCTGAAGCTTTCTTT. This sequence joins TRBV7-9 and TRBJ1-1; D is unclear. Between the trimmed V and J ends, which lost 1 base and 6 bases, there was a span of 12 bases. The CDR3 length is 14 residues. Germline V gene data show CDR1 as SEHNR and CDR2 as FQNEAQ (reference sequence).

This chain uses TRBV30 with TRBJ2-1, with 8 nucleotides matching TRBD2. The V and J ends lost 0 bases and 10 bases, in that order; junction bases with no gene match: 11. The germline gives CDR1 GTSNPN, CDR2 SVGIG (reference sequence). The CDR3 is 15 residues long. The CDR3 sequence: CAWSVKAGGRHEQFF. CDR3 DNA sequence: TGTGCCTGGAGTGTAAAGGCGGGGGGCCGTCACGAGCAGTTCTTC.

V is TRBV5-4 and J is TRBJ2-7; maybe TRBD1 (6 bases). Trimming shortened V by 1 base and J by 2 bases, and 10 bases separated the two germline ends. Germline V gene data show CDR1 as SGHNT and CDR2 as YYREEE (reference sequence). The CDR3 totals 14 residues. CDR3 sequence (DNA): TGTGCCAGCAGCTTGACACAGGGCGCCTACGAGCAGTACTTC. It codes for CASSLTQGAYEQYF.

The J gene is TRBJ1-5, the V gene TRBV2; possibly TRBD1 for D (6 bases). Looked up from germline, CDR1 is SNHLY and CDR2 is FYNNEI. Trimming cost V 6 bases and J 0 bases, with 18 bases left between them. This CDR3 contains 17 residues. CDR3 nucleotides: TGTGCCAGCAGCGCGGACAGTACGTTATATAGCAATCAGCCCCAGCATTTT. The encoded protein is CASSADSTLYSNQPQHF.

Worth noting for this clone: One end of the junction fails to match germline, which may point to a read error. The chain links TRBV7-9 to TRBJ1-2; D unclear. The CDR3 consists of 13 residues. Germline loops: CDR1 SEHNR, CDR2 FQNEAQ (reference sequence). The CDR3 sequence: CSSSLGQIYGYTF. The CDR3 DNA reads as TGTTCCAGCAGCTTGGGCCAGATCTATGGCTACACCTTC.

This clone occurred once. The rearrangement links TRBV19 to TRBJ1-1; D is unclear. The V and J ends lost 5 bases and 0 bases respectively, with 16 bases between them. The CDR3 is made up of 16 amino acids. Germline V gives CDR1 LNHDA, CDR2 SQIVND (reference sequence). Here the CDR3 DNA reads TGTGCCAGTAGTTCCCGTGCAGGATACATGAACACTGAAGCTTTCTTT. Its translation: CASSSRAGYMNTEAFF.

The V and J genes are TRBV6-1 and TRBJ2-1; no clear D. This CDR3 contains 12 residues. Looked up from germline, CDR1 is MNHNS and CDR2 is SASEGT. Trimming took off 2 bases at V and 12 bases at J, with 11 bases between the two ends. The CDR3 protein is CASSESENLQFF. DNA for the CDR3: TGTGCCAGCAGTGAATCGGAGAATCTGCAGTTCTTC.

This clone appeared once. The gene calls are TRBV7-6 and TRBJ1-3, with D maybe TRBD1 (6 bases). The CDR3 spans 16 residues. CDR1 SGHVS and CDR2 FNYEAQ come from the germline V gene. V was trimmed by 0 bases and J by 1 base, leaving 10 bases between them. CDR3 sequence (DNA): TGTGCCAGCAGCTTAGCGGGGGGGGCGTCTGGAAACACCATATATTTT. Protein product: CASSLAGGASGNTIYF.

This clone was detected a few times. V gene TRBV30 combines with J gene TRBJ2-5; D might be TRBD1 (6 bases). The J call may be mistaken, given a closer DNA end match to TRBJ2-7. The germline V gene encodes CDR1 GTSNPN and CDR2 SVGIG (reference sequence). The CDR3 spans 13 residues. In DNA form, the CDR3 reads TGTGCCTGGGAGGACGGGACATCCTACGAGCAGTACTTC. Translating gives CAWEDGTSYEQYF.